Below, one T cell receptor beta chain is given with its context. Antigen specificity is unknown. Sequencing was performed with immunoSEQ multiplex PCR; in TCRdb, only in-frame clones are kept and a portion is missing. The table has some 1,100,000 clones, approximately 80% seen once. The length of the CDR3 is 16 residues. Germline CDR1 and CDR2: SGHTA and FQGTGA. Trimming took off 4 bases at V and 2 bases at J, with 15 bases between the two ends. The data stem from a study of shared clonotypes between healthy human individuals. Broader study findings: Clonotypes shared by all four donors outscored non-shared clonotypes in generation probability. The study generally estimated greater richness for naive than memory subsets.

The J gene is TRBJ2-1, the V gene TRBV7-3; D perhaps matches TRBD2 (6 bases). The source is a man aged 18 to 30 in good health. Some clones in this sample may be carry-over from other donors' samples. Material: memory CD4+ T cells from PBMCs. Subset noted: CD45RA-negative fraction. The CDR3 loop reads CASSSRVGGAYNEQFF. CDR3 nucleotides: TGTGCCAGCAGCTCCCGTGTGGGAGGAGCCTACAATGAGCAGTTCTTC.